The clone carrying this T cell receptor beta chain showed up just a few times. What it binds is unknown. The data were obtained in a study of regulatory T cells in long-lasting Graves disease. Study-wide findings and caveats: Those with persistent disease had in common more public clonotypes (2,741) than new patients (more than 900).

Time point given: newly diagnosed GD, antithyroid drugs for less than 3 months. Scientists built the TCR library using RNA that was extracted from PBMCs. Through Arm-PCR of CDR3 regions and iRepertoire HTBI primers, TCR beta libraries were built. TCRdb ran MiXCR on the multiplex PCR reads and lists one entry per CDR3 protein. The sample lists around 500,000 distinct CDR3 sequences; roughly 16% were seen once. In germline, CDR1 is SGHTA, CDR2 FQGNSA. The CDR3 loop spans 15 amino acids. The J segment lost 9 bases and the V segment lost 5 bases, leaving 10 bases of the junction unmatched. These data were also filed under a second study, of T cells in Graves' hyperthyroidism and ophthalmopathy. Turning to that study: Absence of ophthalmopathy progression within 18 months defined stable Graves' hyperthyroidism.

Sequenced here: peripheral blood mononuclear cells (PBMCs), sampled at new diagnosis, from a patient treated with antithyroid drugs. This chain uses TRBV7-2 with TRBJ1-3, with 10 bases fitting TRBD1. The origin of this receptor is a woman in her forties or fifties with Graves disease. CDR3 DNA sequence: TGTGCCAGCAGCATAGGGAGACAGGGGGCAGGCACCATATATTTT. Protein: CASSIGRQGAGTIYF.